What follows are 27 T cell receptor beta chains derived from one specimen sequenced in a study of blood T cells in healthy people across ages. Combining a sample-barcoded 5' primer with a J-beta primer mix, a second PCR ran for roughly 7 to 12 cycles. TCRdb used MiXCR to reprocess the 5' RACE reads, holding one entry per CDR3 protein. Of 870,000 or so distinct CDR3 sequences detected, 25% to 35% appear once; the ten largest clones hold around 16%. Sequencing input: blood. All receptors derive from an elderly woman in good health.

This clonotype has ten or more counts. The CDR3 nucleotides read TGCAGCGTTGAAGATCGGAGCGGGGGGAAAGGGAATACGCAGTATTTT. Its protein product is CSVEDRSGGKGNTQYF. V and J are TRBV29-1 and TRBJ2-3, with 9 bases fitting TRBD2. Germline values: CDR1 SQVTM, CDR2 ANQGSEA. There are 16 residues in the CDR3. Losses at the gene ends were 0 bases for V and 7 bases for J; bases not matched to a gene: 11.

This clonotype was detected many times. CDR3 loop: CASSFVPKDPNTGELFF. The CDR3 DNA reads as TGCGCCAGCAGCTTTGTTCCGAAAGACCCGAACACCGGGGAGCTGTTTTTT. The chain uses TRBV5-1 and TRBJ2-2; the D is unclear. The CDR3 sequence is 17 residues long. The germline V gene encodes CDR1 SGHRS and CDR2 YFSETQ. The germline V and J ends were trimmed by 2 bases and 0 bases, with 14 bases remaining between them.

This clonotype was seen many times. The chain employs TRBV6-5 and TRBJ2-1, with 11 bases lining up with TRBD1. The CDR3 is 14 amino acids. The germline V gene encodes CDR1 MNHEY and CDR2 SVGAGI. V lost 7 bases, J lost 9 bases, and 8 bases stayed unmatched. The CDR3 nucleotides are TGTGCCAGCAACTGGGACAGGGGGAAGGGTGAGCAGTTCTTC. It translates to CASNWDRGKGEQFF.

This clonotype has at least ten counts. The chain is built from TRBV7-2 and TRBJ2-5; TRBD1 might be the D (7 bases). Germline CDR1 and CDR2: SGHTA and FQGNSA. CDR3 length equals 17 residues. Trimming left V 5 bases short and J 4 bases short, with 23 bases between. The CDR3 protein is CASSRLTGTVGGETQYF. For the CDR3, the DNA is TGTGCCAGCAGCCGATTAACCGGGACAGTGGGGGGAGAGACCCAGTACTTC.

This clonotype has only a few counts. This rearrangement joins TRBV24-1 to TRBJ2-1; 7 bases match TRBD2. The CDR3 has 14 residues. CDR1 is KGHDR, CDR2 SFDVKD, per germline. V dropped 5 bases and J dropped 7; count of bases not matched to a gene: 7. The chain's CDR3 is CATSGGGLGNEQFF. CDR3 DNA: TGTGCCACCAGTGGGGGAGGGTTGGGAAATGAGCAGTTCTTC.

There are many counts of this clonotype. The V and J genes are TRBV9 and TRBJ1-2, with D perhaps TRBD1 (5 bases). CDR1 and CDR2 from the germline V gene are SGDLS and YYNGEE. This CDR3 has 13 amino acids. Trimming removed 1 base from V and 4 bases from J, with 8 bases in between. The CDR3 here is CASSVSGSYGYTF. CDR3 DNA sequence: TGTGCCAGCAGCGTATCAGGGTCCTATGGCTACACCTTC.

This clonotype has at least ten counts. The chain couples TRBV6-5 to TRBJ2-3; either TRBD1 or TRBD2 may fit D (5 bases each). The CDR3 covers 15 residues. The V and J ends lost 5 bases and 6 bases respectively, with 18 bases between them. Per germline, CDR1 MNHEY and CDR2 SVGAGI. The CDR3 sequence is CASSPERGTSDTQYF. CDR3 coding DNA: TGTGCCAGCAGTCCGGAGAGGGGTACGTCGGATACGCAGTATTTT.

The CDR3 loop is CASSQVRGREVHHNEQFF. The CDR3, as DNA: TGCGCCAGCAGCCAAGTGCGGGGGCGGGAGGTGCACCACAATGAGCAGTTCTTC. The chain carries TRBV4-3 and TRBJ2-1, with 8 positions matching TRBD2. Germline values: CDR1 LGHNA, CDR2 YSLEER. Losses at the gene ends were 1 base for V and 5 bases for J; bases not matched to a gene: 13. The CDR3 runs 18 residues.

About this clonotype itself: With a much larger clone just one base away, this may be a read error. The chain joins TRBV6-5 to TRBJ1-1; tentatively, D is TRBD1 (5 bases). Germline assignment: CDR1 MNHEY and CDR2 SVGAGI. The CDR3 extends over 14 amino acids. The CDR3 coding sequence is TGTGCCAGCAGTTTCAGGGAGGGAAACACTGAAGTTTTCTTT. Encoded protein: CASSFREGNTEVFF.

The V gene is TRBV6-2 or TRBV6-3, the J gene TRBJ1-1; 10 bases map to TRBD1. In germline, CDR1 is MNHEY, CDR2 SVGEGT. J was trimmed by 1 base and V by 5 bases; bases with no gene match: 7. The CDR3 has 16 residues. For the CDR3, the DNA is TGTGCCAGCAGTAGCCGGGACAGGGGTCCGAACACTGAAGCTTTCTTT. This codes for CASSSRDRGPNTEAFF.

Turning to this clonotype: This may be a read error, as it is one base from a much larger clone. This chain uses TRBV4-3 with TRBJ2-7; either TRBD1 or TRBD2 may fit D (5 bases each). Germline V gene sequence: CDR1 LGHNA, CDR2 YSLEER. There are 14 residues in the CDR3. The CDR3 loop reads CANSQDLGAYEQYF. CDR3 coding DNA: TGCGCCAACAGCCAAGATCTGGGGGCCTACGAGCAGTACTTC.

About this clonotype: A single base separates this from a much larger clone, so it may be a read error. The V and J genes are TRBV12-3 or TRBV12-4 and TRBJ2-5; no clear D gene. V was pared by 5 bases and J by 11 bases, with 21 bases between. The CDR3 runs 14 residues. CDR3 coding DNA: TGTGCCAGCAGTCCCCGTCGAACCGACAATGAGCAGTACTTC. Amino acids: CASSPRRTDNEQYF.

J is TRBJ2-4 and V is TRBV28; TRBD1 matches at 8 bases. The junction had 20 bases not matched to a gene; V was cut back by 9 bases and J by 13 bases. The CDR3 runs 15 residues. CDR1 and CDR2 from the germline V gene are MDHEN and SYDVKM. For the CDR3, the DNA is TGTGCCAGTAGTCGGTCGGACAGGGTCTCCTACGAACAGTACTTC. Protein: CASSRSDRVSYEQYF.

This clonotype was counted many times. The V call is TRBV27, the J call TRBJ2-7, with 9 bases identical to TRBD1. The CDR3 totals 14 residues. The germline CDR1 and CDR2 sequences are MNHEY and SMNVEV (reference sequence). Trimming cost V 6 bases and J 2 bases; bases outside gene matches: 5. The CDR3 sequence: CASSPGQGPYEQYF. CDR3 nucleotides: TGTGCCAGCAGCCCGGGACAGGGCCCCTACGAGCAGTACTTC.

This clonotype was detected only a few times. This chain links TRBV3-1 with TRBJ2-1, with D possibly called TRBD1 or TRBD2 (5 bases each). V was pared by 0 bases and J by 10 bases, with 10 bases between. The germline V gene has CDR1 LGHDT and CDR2 YNNKEL (reference sequence). The CDR3 covers 13 residues. In DNA, the CDR3 is TGTGCCAGCAGCCAAGACTCCTGGGGGGAGCAGTTCTTC. It encodes CASSQDSWGEQFF.

A note on this clonotype: With a much larger clone just one base away, this may be a read error. It is likely a read error, because the conserved phenylalanine at the end of the CDR3 is missing. The J gene is TRBJ2-3, the V gene TRBV4-3; 15 nucleotides line up with TRBD2. The trim removed 4 bases at V and 2 bases at J, leaving 7 bases unmatched. The CDR3 sequence is 18 residues long. Germline V gene lookup returns CDR1 LGHNA and CDR2 YSLEER. CDR3 DNA: TGCGCCAGCAGCCGGGGACTAGCGGGGGGTGGGGACACAGATACGCAGTATTTG. Translated: CASSRGLAGGGDTDTQYL.

In DNA form, the CDR3 reads TGCAGCGTTGCGGGGACAGGATTCAACACCGGGGAGCTGTTTTTT. Amino acid sequence: CSVAGTGFNTGELFF. The J gene is TRBJ2-2, the V gene TRBV29-1, with TRBD1 matching over 8 bases. V lost 4 bases and J lost 2; bases outside the gene matches: 6. CDR1 is SQVTM and CDR2 is ANQGSEA in the germline V gene. This CDR3 has 15 residues.

For this clonotype: This may be a read error: a much more frequent sequence differs by one nucleotide. The rearrangement links TRBV14 to TRBJ2-5; 7 positions match TRBD1. The J call is in doubt because the DNA end fits TRBJ2-1 better. From germline, CDR1 is SGHDN and CDR2 FVKESK. The CDR3 is made up of 16 amino acids. The CDR3 region is CASSQQTGVGVETQFF. The CDR3 DNA reads as TGTGCCAGCAGCCAACAAACAGGGGTGGGAGTGGAGACCCAGTTCTTC.

In regard to this clonotype: Since a much larger clone is just one base distant, this may be a read error. J is TRBJ2-1 and V is TRBV28, with D tentatively TRBD1 or TRBD2 (5 bases each). Germline V gene sequence: CDR1 MDHEN, CDR2 SYDVKM. Deletions cut 6 bases from V and 4 bases from J, with 16 bases between. There are 15 residues in the CDR3. As DNA, the CDR3 is TGTGCCAGCAGGGCCGGGACCGTTGGTTACAATGAGCAGTTCTTC. As protein: CASRAGTVGYNEQFF. Full variable domain (remainder filled in from reference TRBV28 and TRBJ2-1): DVKVTQSSRYLVKRTGEKVFLECVQDMDHENMFWYRQDPGLGLRLIYFSYDVKMKEKGDIPEGYSVSREKKERFSLILESASTNQTSMYLCASRAGTVGYNEQFFGPGTRLTVL.

This chain joins TRBV10-3 and TRBJ1-6; no clear D gene. Trimming removed 0 bases from V and 7 bases from J, with 10 bases in between. The germline V gene encodes CDR1 ENHRY and CDR2 SYGVKD. This CDR3 comprises 15 residues. The CDR3: CAISESKDRNSPLHF. The CDR3 region has the DNA TGTGCCATCAGTGAGTCGAAAGACCGAAATTCACCCCTCCACTTT.

This clonotype was found a few times. The chain combines TRBV12-3 or TRBV12-4 with TRBJ2-7, with 10 bases identical to TRBD1. There are 15 residues in the CDR3. With 10 bases clipped from V and 4 bases from J, the junction kept 13 bases outside the gene matches. Written as DNA, the CDR3 is TGTGCCAACAGCCCCGACAGGGGGCAAAGGTACGAGCAGTACTTC. Protein: CANSPDRGQRYEQYF.

The chain has TRBV11-1 and TRBJ1-2; D not certain. There are 13 residues in the CDR3. Trimming took off 5 bases at V and 7 bases at J, with 14 bases between the two ends. CDR1 is SGHAT, CDR2 FQDESV, per germline (reference sequence). This chain's CDR3 is CASSPSGSRGYTF. The CDR3 coding sequence is TGTGCCAGCAGCCCGTCGGGGTCGCGTGGCTACACCTTC.

The chain couples TRBV27 to TRBJ1-2; D is undetermined. CDR1 MNHEY and CDR2 SMNVEV come from the germline V gene (reference sequence). CDR3 length equals 15 residues. V was cut by 6 bases and J by 0 bases, with 14 bases left in between. The CDR3 nucleotides read TGTGCCAGCAGGGGCGAGGAGTTTGCTAACTATGGCTACACCTTC. Translated: CASRGEEFANYGYTF.

The rearrangement links TRBV21-1 to TRBJ1-1. TRBV21-1 represents a pseudogene. The CDR3 sequence is 14 residues long. For the CDR3, the DNA is TGTGCCAGCAGCGAGCCGCGTGGGAACACTGAAGCTTTCTTT. Residues: CASSEPRGNTEAFF.

This clonotype has at least ten counts. The chain links TRBV3-1 to TRBJ1-2, with a weak D call TRBD1 (6 bases). The germline V gene encodes CDR1 LGHDT and CDR2 YNNKEL (reference sequence). CDR3 length equals 14 residues. The V end lost 0 bases, the J end lost 6 bases, and 11 bases lay between the germline ends. The CDR3 sequence: CASSQDPEGDGYTF. The CDR3 DNA reads TGTGCCAGCAGCCAAGATCCCGAGGGGGATGGCTACACCTTC.

This clonotype has just a few counts. The junction differs from germline at one of its ends, possibly a read error. CDR3 nucleotides: TGTGCCAGCAGTCCCCGTGGCGCGGCAACTAATGAAAAACGGTTTTTT. This codes for CASSPRGAATNEKRFF. The chain uses TRBV27 and TRBJ1-4; D ambiguous. CDR3 length: 16 residues. CDR1 and CDR2 from the germline V gene are MNHEY and SMNVEV (reference sequence).

CDR3 coding DNA: TGTGCCAGCACCCGCCCGGGACTAGCGGAGGCTACCCAGTATTTT. Amino acid sequence: CASTRPGLAEATQYF. The chain has TRBV6-5 and TRBJ2-3; TRBD2 agrees at 11 bases. Germline CDR1 reads MNHEY; CDR2 reads SVGAGI. Trimming removed 7 bases from V and 12 bases from J; junction bases left unmatched: 15. This CDR3 region has 15 residues.